Presented here are 5 T cell receptor beta chains from one specimen sequenced in a study of T-cell reconstitution after alpha-beta-depleted transplantation in children. Using unique molecular identifiers, the investigators prepared the TCRbeta library. MiXCR, run by TCRdb on the PCR reads, gives a single entry per CDR3 protein. The sample yields over 100,000 distinct CDR3 sequences, 10% to 13% seen once. The specimen was PBMCs, collected before TCRalphabeta/CD19-depleted stem cell transplant. The receptors were sampled from a boy aged 2 to 10 with acute lymphoblastic leukemia, due to receive a stem cell transplant.

The J gene is TRBJ2-7, the V gene TRBV30; D possibly matches TRBD1 or TRBD2 (5 bases each). Germline assignment: CDR1 GTSNPN and CDR2 SVGIG (reference sequence). The CDR3 has 11 amino acids. DNA of the CDR3: TGTGCTACCGAGGGGATCTACGAGCAGTACTTC. Translation gives CATEGIYEQYF.

At least ten counts were recorded for this clonotype. The rearrangement uses TRBV20-1 and TRBJ2-2, with D perhaps TRBD2 (6 bases). This CDR3 is 17 amino acids long. Germline V gene data show CDR1 as DFQATT and CDR2 as SNEGSKA (reference sequence). V shed 3 bases and J shed 2 bases, with 19 bases lying between them. CDR3 sequence: CSARGMLASLNTGELFF. CDR3 bases: TGCAGTGCTAGGGGGATGCTAGCGAGTCTAAACACCGGGGAGCTGTTTTTT.

Comment on this clonotype: Since no conserved phenylalanine or tryptophan closes the CDR3, a read error is the likely cause. The chain joins TRBV12-3 or TRBV12-4 to TRBJ1-6; tentative D call: TRBD1 (5 bases). There are 14 residues in the CDR3. CDR3 DNA sequence: TGTGCCAGCAGCCTCCATCCGAAGGGGTCACCACTCCACCTT. Translated: CASSLHPKGSPLHL.

This clonotype has just a few counts. The CDR3 nucleotides read TGCGCCAGCAGCGGGGACAGGGTGAGATCGGGTGAGCAGTTCTTC. It is translated as CASSGDRVRSGEQFF. The chain couples TRBV5-1 to TRBJ2-1; 9 bases line up with TRBD1. The CDR3 is made up of 15 amino acids. V trimming: 4 bases; J trimming: 9 bases; junction bases outside the gene matches: 11. Germline assignment: CDR1 SGHRS and CDR2 YFSETQ.

This chain connects TRBV2 to TRBJ1-5; D is possibly TRBD1 (6 bases). Trimming took off 6 bases at V and 7 bases at J, with 10 bases between the two ends. The CDR3 covers 12 residues. CDR1 and CDR2 (germline): SNHLY, FYNNEI. The CDR3 DNA reads TGTGCCAGCAGATTGACAGGACAGCCCCAGCATTTT. Amino acid sequence: CASRLTGQPQHF.